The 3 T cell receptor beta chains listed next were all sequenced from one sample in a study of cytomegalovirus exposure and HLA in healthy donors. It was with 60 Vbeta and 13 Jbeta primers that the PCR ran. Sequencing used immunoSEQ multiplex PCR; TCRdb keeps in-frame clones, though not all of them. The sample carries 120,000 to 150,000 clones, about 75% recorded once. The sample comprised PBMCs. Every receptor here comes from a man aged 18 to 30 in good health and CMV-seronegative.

The CDR3 loop is CASKRDEQYF. The CDR3, as DNA: TGTGCCAGCAAGAGGGACGAGCAGTACTTC. This rearrangement joins TRBV2 to TRBJ2-7, with TRBD2 as a possible D gene (5 bases). In germline, CDR1 is SNHLY, CDR2 FYNNEI. The V end was cut by 7 bases, the J end by 5 bases, with 6 bases between. This CDR3 has 10 residues.

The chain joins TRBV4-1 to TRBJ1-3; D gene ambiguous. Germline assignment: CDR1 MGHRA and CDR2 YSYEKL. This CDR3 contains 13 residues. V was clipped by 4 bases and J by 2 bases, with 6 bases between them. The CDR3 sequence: CASSLLPGNTIYF. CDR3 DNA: TGCGCCAGCAGCCTTCTACCTGGAAACACCATATATTTT.

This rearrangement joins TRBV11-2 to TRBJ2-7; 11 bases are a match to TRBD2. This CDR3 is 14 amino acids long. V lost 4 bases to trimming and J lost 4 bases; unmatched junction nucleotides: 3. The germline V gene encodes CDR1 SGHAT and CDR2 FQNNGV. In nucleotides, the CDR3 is TGTGCCAGCAGCTCCACTAGCGGGAGTTACGAGCAGTACTTC. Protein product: CASSSTSGSYEQYF.